This TCR beta chain was identified in a study of blood T cell repertoires in COVID-19. For the study at large: Italy, Spain and the United States were the sources of the convalescent and acute COVID-19 samples.

Measured with immunoSEQ multiplex PCR; TCRdb has only the in-frame clones, and not every one. The data hold 300,000 to 400,000 clones, with 80% to 90% observed a single time. Notes on this clone: Other DNA variants within this sample encode the same CDR3.

Sample: PBMCs or T cells enriched from blood (not recorded which). The source of this sequence is a man aged 25 to 40 who had recovered from COVID-19.

DNA for the CDR3: TGCGCCAGCAGCTTTGGGACAGGGGGAGAGACCCAGTACTTC. It specifies CASSFGTGGETQYF. The rearrangement links TRBV5-1 to TRBJ2-5; TRBD1 agrees at 11 bases. The length of the CDR3 is 14 residues. CDR1 is SGHRS and CDR2 is YFSETQ in the germline V gene. Trimming removed 2 bases from V and 4 bases from J; junction bases left unmatched: 1.